This T cell receptor beta chain stems from a study of cytomegalovirus exposure and HLA in healthy donors. General study results and limits: Rarity held for most TCR sequences, but there were some public TCRs that occurred in many donors.

Germline loops: CDR1 LNHDA, CDR2 SQIVND (reference sequence). The CDR3 has 12 amino acids. V was trimmed by 6 bases and J by 7 bases, leaving 9 bases between them. While the first cohort had some 700 subjects, the donors belonged to the separate validation cohort of about 110 subjects. Note on this clone: Its antigen is not known.

Method: immunoSEQ multiplex PCR; TCRdb's copy keeps in-frame clones and lacks some. The sample has tens of thousands of clones; around 97% are singletons. The chain uses TRBV19 and TRBJ1-4; D is unresolved. The sequence was obtained from a woman under 30 in good health and CMV-seropositive. Source material: PBMCs. CDR3 residues: CASRGGLEKLFF. In nucleotides, the CDR3 is TGTGCCAGTAGGGGAGGACTTGAAAAACTGTTTTTT.